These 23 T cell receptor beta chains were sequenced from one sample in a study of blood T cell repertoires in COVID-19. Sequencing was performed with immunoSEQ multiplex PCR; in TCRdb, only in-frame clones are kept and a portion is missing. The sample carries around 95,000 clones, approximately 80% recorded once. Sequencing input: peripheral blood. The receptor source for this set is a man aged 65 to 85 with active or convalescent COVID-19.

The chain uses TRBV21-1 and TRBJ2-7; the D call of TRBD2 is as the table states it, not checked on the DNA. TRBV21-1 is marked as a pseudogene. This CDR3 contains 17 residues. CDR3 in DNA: TGTGCCAGCAGCAAGACTAGCGGGGCACATCAACACTACGAGCAGTACTTC. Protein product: CASSKTSGAHQHYEQYF.

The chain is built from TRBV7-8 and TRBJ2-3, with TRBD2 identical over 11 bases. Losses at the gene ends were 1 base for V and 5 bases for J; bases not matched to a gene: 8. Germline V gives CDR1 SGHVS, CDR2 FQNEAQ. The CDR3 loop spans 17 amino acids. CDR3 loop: CASSLVWTSGHEDTQYF. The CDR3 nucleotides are TGTGCCAGCAGCTTAGTTTGGACTAGCGGGCACGAAGATACGCAGTATTTT.

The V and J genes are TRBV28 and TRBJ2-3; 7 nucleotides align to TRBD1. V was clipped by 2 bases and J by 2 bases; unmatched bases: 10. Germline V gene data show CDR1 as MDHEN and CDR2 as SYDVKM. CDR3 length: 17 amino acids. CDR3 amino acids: CASSLGGRDRYTDTQYF. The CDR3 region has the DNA TGTGCCAGCAGTTTAGGAGGTCGGGACAGATACACAGATACGCAGTATTTT. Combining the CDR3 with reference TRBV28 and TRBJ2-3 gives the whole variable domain DVKVTQSSRYLVKRTGEKVFLECVQDMDHENMFWYRQDPGLGLRLIYFSYDVKMKEKGDIPEGYSVSREKKERFSLILESASTNQTSMYLCASSLGGRDRYTDTQYFGPGTRLTVL.

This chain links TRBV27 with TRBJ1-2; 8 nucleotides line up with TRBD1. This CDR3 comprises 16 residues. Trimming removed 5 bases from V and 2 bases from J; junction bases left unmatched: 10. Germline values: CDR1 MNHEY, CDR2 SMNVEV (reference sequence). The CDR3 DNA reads TGTGCCAGCAGTCCGAGCCCGGGACAGGAGAACTATGGCTACACCTTC. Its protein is CASSPSPGQENYGYTF.

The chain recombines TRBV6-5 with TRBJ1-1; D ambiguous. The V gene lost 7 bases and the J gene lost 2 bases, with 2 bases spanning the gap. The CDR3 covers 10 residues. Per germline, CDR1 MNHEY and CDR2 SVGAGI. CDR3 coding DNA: TGTGCCAGCACAAACACTGAAGCTTTCTTT. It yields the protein CASTNTEAFF.

CDR3 sequence (DNA): TGTGCCACCGAAACCACAGGGGGCGTACAGTTCTTC. Protein product: CATETTGGVQFF. The chain carries TRBV24-1 and TRBJ2-1; 9 nucleotides agree with TRBD1. Germline-derived CDR1 and CDR2 are KGHDR and SFDVKD. The CDR3 is 12 residues long. Trimming at V came to 9 bases and at J to 13 bases, leaving 9 bases not matched to a gene.

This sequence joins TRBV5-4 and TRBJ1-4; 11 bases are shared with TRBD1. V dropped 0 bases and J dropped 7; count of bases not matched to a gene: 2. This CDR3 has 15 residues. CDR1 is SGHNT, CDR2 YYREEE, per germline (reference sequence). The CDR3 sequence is CASSLGGTGGEKLFF. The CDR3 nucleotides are TGTGCCAGCAGCTTGGGTGGGACAGGGGGTGAAAAACTGTTTTTT.

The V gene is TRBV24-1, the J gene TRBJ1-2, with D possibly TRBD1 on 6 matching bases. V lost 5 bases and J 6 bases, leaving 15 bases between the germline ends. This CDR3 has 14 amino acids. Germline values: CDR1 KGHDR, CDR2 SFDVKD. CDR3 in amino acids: CATSGSGTRDGYTF. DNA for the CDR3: TGTGCCACCAGTGGGTCCGGGACAAGGGATGGCTACACCTTC.

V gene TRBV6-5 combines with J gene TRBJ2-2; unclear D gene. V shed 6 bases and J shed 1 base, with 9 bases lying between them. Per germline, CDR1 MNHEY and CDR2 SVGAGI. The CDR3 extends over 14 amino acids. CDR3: CASRPLRNTGELFF. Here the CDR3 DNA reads TGTGCCAGCAGACCCCTAAGGAACACCGGGGAGCTGTTTTTT.

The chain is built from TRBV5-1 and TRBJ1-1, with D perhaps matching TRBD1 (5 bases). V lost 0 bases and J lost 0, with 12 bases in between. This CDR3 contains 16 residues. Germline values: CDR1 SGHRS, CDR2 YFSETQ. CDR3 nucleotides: TGCGCCAGCAGCTTGGCCACAGGAACTATGAACACTGAAGCTTTCTTT. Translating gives CASSLATGTMNTEAFF.

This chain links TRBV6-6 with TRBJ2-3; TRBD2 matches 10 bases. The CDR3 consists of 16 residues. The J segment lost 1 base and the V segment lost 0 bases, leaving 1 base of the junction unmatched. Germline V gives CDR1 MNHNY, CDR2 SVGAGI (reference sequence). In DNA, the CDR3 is TGTGCCAGCAGTTACTCAGGACTAGCGGGCACAGATACGCAGTATTTT. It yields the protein CASSYSGLAGTDTQYF.

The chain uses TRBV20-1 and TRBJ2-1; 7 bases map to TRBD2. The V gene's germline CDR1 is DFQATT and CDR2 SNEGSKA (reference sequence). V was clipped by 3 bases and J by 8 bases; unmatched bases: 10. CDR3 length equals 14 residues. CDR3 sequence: CSASSYRGGDEQFF. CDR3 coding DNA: TGCAGTGCTAGTTCCTATCGTGGGGGGGATGAGCAGTTCTTC.

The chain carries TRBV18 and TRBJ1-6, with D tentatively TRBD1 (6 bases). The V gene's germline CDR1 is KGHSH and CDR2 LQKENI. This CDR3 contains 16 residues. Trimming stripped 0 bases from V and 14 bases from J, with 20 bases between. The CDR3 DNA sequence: TGTGCCAGCTCACCACCGCACAGGGAGATAGAATTCACCCTCCACTTT. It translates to CASSPPHREIEFTLHF.

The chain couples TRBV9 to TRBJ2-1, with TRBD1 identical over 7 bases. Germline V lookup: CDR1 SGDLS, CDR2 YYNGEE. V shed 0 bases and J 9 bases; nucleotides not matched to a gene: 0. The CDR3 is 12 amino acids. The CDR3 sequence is CASSVDRGEQFF. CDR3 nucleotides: TGTGCCAGCAGCGTAGACAGGGGTGAGCAGTTCTTC.

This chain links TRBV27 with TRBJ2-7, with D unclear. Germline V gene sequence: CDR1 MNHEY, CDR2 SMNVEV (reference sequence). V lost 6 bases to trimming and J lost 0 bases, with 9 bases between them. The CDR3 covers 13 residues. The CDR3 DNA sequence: TGTGCCAGCAGACCGACACCCTCCTACGAGCAGTACTTC. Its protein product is CASRPTPSYEQYF.

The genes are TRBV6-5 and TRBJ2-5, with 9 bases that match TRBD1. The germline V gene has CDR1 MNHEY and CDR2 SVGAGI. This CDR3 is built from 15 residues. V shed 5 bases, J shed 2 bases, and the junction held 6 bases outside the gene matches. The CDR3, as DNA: TGTGCCAGCAGTCCCGGGACAGGGATTCAAGAGACCCAGTACTTC. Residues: CASSPGTGIQETQYF.

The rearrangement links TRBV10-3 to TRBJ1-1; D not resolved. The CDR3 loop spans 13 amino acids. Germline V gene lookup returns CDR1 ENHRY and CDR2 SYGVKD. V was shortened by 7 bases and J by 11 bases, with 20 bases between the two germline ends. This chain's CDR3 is CAIKRLEGGVAFF. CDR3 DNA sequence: TGTGCCATCAAACGCCTGGAAGGAGGAGTTGCTTTCTTT.

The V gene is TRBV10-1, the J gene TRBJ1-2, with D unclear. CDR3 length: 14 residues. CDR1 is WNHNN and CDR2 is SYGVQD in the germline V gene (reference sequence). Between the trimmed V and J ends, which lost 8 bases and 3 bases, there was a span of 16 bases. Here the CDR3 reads CASPQRKEYYGYTF. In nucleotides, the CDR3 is TGCGCCAGCCCCCAGCGAAAGGAGTACTATGGCTACACCTTC.

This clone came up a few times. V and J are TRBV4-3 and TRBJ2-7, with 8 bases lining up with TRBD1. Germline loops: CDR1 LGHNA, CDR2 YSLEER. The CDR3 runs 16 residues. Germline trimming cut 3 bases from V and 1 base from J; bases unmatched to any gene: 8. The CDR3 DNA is TGCGCCAGCAGCCAGAACCGGGACAGGTATTCCTACGAGCAGTACTTC. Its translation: CASSQNRDRYSYEQYF.

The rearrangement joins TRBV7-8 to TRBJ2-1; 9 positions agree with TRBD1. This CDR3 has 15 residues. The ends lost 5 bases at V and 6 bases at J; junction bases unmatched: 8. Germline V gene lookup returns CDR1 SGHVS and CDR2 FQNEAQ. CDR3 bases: TGTGCCAGCAGCAAGCGACAGGGGGTGGGCAATGAGCAGTTCTTC. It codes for CASSKRQGVGNEQFF.

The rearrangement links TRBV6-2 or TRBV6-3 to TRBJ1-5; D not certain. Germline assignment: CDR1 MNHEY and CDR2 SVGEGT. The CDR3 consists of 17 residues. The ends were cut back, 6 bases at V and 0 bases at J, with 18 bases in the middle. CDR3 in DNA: TGTGCCAGCAGCCAAGTCGGAGGGTTCCATAGCAATCAGCCCCAGCATTTT. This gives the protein CASSQVGGFHSNQPQHF.

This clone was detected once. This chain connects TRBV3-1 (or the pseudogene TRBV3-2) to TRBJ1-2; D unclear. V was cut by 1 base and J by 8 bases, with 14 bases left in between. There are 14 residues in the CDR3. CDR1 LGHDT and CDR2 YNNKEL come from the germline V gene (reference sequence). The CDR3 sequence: CASSQGNRLGGYTF. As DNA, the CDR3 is TGTGCCAGCAGCCAAGGGAACCGTCTCGGGGGCTACACCTTC.

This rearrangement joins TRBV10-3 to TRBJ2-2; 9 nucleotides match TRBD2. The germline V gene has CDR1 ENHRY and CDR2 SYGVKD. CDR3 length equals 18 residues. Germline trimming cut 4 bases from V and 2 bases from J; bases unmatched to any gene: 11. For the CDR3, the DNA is TGTGCCATCAGTGGTTATCCACTAGCGGGCGGAAACACCGGGGAGCTGTTTTTT. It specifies CAISGYPLAGGNTGELFF.